This TCR beta chain was obtained from a study of identical twins. TCRdb re-called the 5' RACE reads with MiXCR, one entry per CDR3 protein. This table has hundreds of thousands of distinct CDR3 sequences, around a sixth appearing once. With 9 bases clipped from V and 2 bases from J, the junction kept 10 bases outside the gene matches. The germline V gene has CDR1 KGHDR and CDR2 SFDVKD. The CDR3 totals 15 residues. Study-level results: Fewer insertions were carried by abundant cord blood beta clonotypes, but none was seen in memory repertoires.

On this clonotype itself: Antigen specificity is unknown.

These same records also appear under a second study, on T cells expressing NK-cell markers.

The V gene is TRBV24-1, the J gene TRBJ2-5, with 8 bases that match TRBD2. The material sequenced was PBMCs. The clonotype was recovered from a woman between 18 and 30 years old in good health. For the CDR3, the DNA is TGTGCCACCGGCCAGAGCGGGAGCCCACAAGAGACCCAGTACTTC. Amino acid sequence: CATGQSGSPQETQYF.